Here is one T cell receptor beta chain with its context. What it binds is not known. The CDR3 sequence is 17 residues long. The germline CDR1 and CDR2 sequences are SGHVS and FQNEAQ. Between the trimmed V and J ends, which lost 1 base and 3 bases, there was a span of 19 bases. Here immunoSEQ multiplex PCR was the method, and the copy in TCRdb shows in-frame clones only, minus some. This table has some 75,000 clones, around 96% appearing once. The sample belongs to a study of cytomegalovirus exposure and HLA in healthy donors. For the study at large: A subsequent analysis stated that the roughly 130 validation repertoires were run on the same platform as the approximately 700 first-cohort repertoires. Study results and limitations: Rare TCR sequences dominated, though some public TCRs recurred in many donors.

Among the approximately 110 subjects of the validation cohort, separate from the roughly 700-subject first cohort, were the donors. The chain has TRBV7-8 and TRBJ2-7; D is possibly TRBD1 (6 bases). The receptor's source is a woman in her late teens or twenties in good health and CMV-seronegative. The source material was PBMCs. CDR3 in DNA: TGTGCCAGCAGCTTAGTGGGGTTGGGGACAAACAACTACGAGCAGTACTTC. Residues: CASSLVGLGTNNYEQYF. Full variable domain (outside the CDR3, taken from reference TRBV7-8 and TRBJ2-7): GAGVSQSPRYKVAKRGQDVALRCDPISGHVSLFWYQQALGQGPEFLTYFQNEAQLDKSGLPSDRFFAERPEGSVSTLKIQRTQQEDSAVYLCASSLVGLGTNNYEQYFGPGTRLTVT.